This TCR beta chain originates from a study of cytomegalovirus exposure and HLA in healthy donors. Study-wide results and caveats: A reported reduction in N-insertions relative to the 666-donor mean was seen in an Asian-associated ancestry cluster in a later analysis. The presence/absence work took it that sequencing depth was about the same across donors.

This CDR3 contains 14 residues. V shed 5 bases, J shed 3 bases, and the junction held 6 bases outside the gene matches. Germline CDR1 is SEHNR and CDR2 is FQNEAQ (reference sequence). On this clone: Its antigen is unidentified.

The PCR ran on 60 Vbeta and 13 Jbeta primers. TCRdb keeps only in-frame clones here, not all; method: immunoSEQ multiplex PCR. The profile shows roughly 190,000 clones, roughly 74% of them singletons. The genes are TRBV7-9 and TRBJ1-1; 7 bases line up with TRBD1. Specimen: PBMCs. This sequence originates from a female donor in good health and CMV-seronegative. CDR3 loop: CASSLRDSHTEAFF. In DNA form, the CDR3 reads TGTGCCAGCAGCCTACGGGACAGCCACACTGAAGCTTTCTTT.